This T cell receptor (beta chain) was identified during a study of cytomegalovirus exposure and HLA in healthy donors. On the study more broadly: A prior study identified 120 million or so unique TCR beta sequences from 180 million or so T cells.

The CDR3 sequence is 16 residues long. Germline V lookup: CDR1 LGHNA, CDR2 YSLEER. V was pared by 4 bases and J by 4 bases, with 9 bases of the junction left unmatched. To note about this clone: Antigen: not known.

60 Vbeta and 13 Jbeta primers were used in PCR. Libraries were prepared by immunoSEQ multiplex PCR; TCRdb keeps only in-frame clonotypes and omits some of them. The data hold about 110,000 clones, with 60% to 75% observed a single time. Study-wide points: There were some public TCRs occurring in many donors, but most TCR sequences were rare. As a later analysis revealed, the rate of TCR association differed by HLA locus, with DRB1 most and HLA-C fewest.

Sequencing was done on a sample of PBMCs. The J gene is TRBJ2-2, the V gene TRBV4-3, with TRBD2 matching 7 bases. The TCR sequence derives from a male donor in good health and CMV-seropositive. CDR3 sequence (DNA): TGCGCCAGCAGCCCCCGGGGAGCTAGCGGCACCGGGGAGCTGTTTTTT. Protein: CASSPRGASGTGELFF.